What follows are 8 T cell receptor beta chains derived from one specimen sequenced in a study of T cell clonality in common variable immunodeficiency. Clones were sequenced by immunoSEQ multiplex PCR, and TCRdb holds only the in-frame ones, with some missing. The sample contains 15,000 to 20,000 clones, none of them singletons. Study-wide results and limits: Common variable immunodeficiency TCR beta sequences reportedly had fewer deletions and N-nucleotide insertions.

No antigen has been identified for these receptors. The sample was peripheral blood mononuclear cells. Receptors were obtained from a human donor with common variable immunodeficiency.

This clone occurred many times. CDR3 sequence: CATSSDRGYGYTF. The covered CDR3 bases are TGTGCCACCAGCTCCGACAGGGGCTATGGC. The V call is TRBV15, the J call TRBJ1-2, with TRBD1 matching 8 bases. With the read ending 3 residues before the CDR3 end, the germline J gene is used to fill in that end. Trimming cost V 5 bases and J 4 bases; bases outside gene matches: 3. Germline-derived CDR1 and CDR2 are LNHNV and YYDKDF (reference sequence). This CDR3 has 13 amino acids.

There are a few counts of this clone. The read halts 3 residues ahead of the CDR3 end, with the missing end drawn from the germline J gene. This chain connects TRBV20-1 to TRBJ2-1; TRBD2 matches 10 bases. The CDR3 sequence is 14 residues long. Germline V gives CDR1 DFQATT, CDR2 SNEGSKA (reference sequence). The J segment lost 5 bases and the V segment lost 6 bases, leaving 7 bases of the junction unmatched. CDR3 loop: CSAATSGTHNEQFF. CDR3 DNA, as far as it was read: TGCAGTGCCGCCACTAGCGGGACTCACAATGAG.

This clone was observed many times. Read data end 3 residues before the CDR3 end; the end is taken from the germline J gene. The chain uses TRBV4-1 and TRBJ1-1; the match to TRBD1 covers 7 bases. V shed 4 bases, J shed 4 bases, and the junction held 6 bases outside the gene matches. CDR1 is MGHRA, CDR2 YSYEKL, per germline. There are 14 residues in the CDR3. CDR3 bases read: TGCGCCAGCAGCCCCATACAGGGGTCCACTGAA. The encoded protein is CASSPIQGSTE. The entire CDR3 sequence reads CASSPIQGSTEAFF.

This clone has more than one count but fewer than ten. The read comes to an end 3 residues before the CDR3 does, leaving the germline J gene to fill in the end. The chain recombines TRBV6-2 or TRBV6-3 with TRBJ1-2; D unresolved. Germline V gene sequence: CDR1 MNHEY, CDR2 SVGEGT. V was shortened by 5 bases and J by 2 bases, with 3 bases between the two germline ends. The length of the CDR3 is 11 residues. This CDR3 reads CASSQNYGYTF. The DNA read from the CDR3 is TGTGCCAGCAGTCAAAACTATGGC.

This clone was recorded many times. The read ends 3 residues shy of where the CDR3 ends; the end is completed using the germline J gene. This rearrangement joins TRBV10-3 to TRBJ2-7; 7 nucleotides align to TRBD1. The CDR3 is 12 amino acids. V was clipped by 4 bases and J by 3 bases; unmatched bases: 0. Germline CDR1 and CDR2: ENHRY and SYGVKD. The covered CDR3 bases are TGTGCCATCAGTGGGGACAGCTACGAG. Translated: CAISGDSYE. The full CDR3 protein reads CAISGDSYEQYF.

The sample holds many counts of this clone. The CDR3 extends 3 residues past the end of the read, so its final part is completed from the germline J gene. The chain uses TRBV7-3 and TRBJ2-3; D not resolved. Germline V gene sequence: CDR1 SGHTA, CDR2 FQGTGA. CDR3 length equals 14 residues. The V gene lost 6 bases and the J gene lost 0 bases, with 10 bases spanning the gap. The CDR3 bases that were read are TGTGCCAGCAGTTTGACTCATAGCACAGATACG. Translation gives CASSLTHSTDT. The complete CDR3 protein is CASSLTHSTDTQYF.

This clone was counted many times. The DNA ends 3 residues before the CDR3 does, and the rest of the CDR3 is filled in from the germline J gene. This rearrangement joins TRBV7-6 to TRBJ2-7; 7 nucleotides match TRBD2. V was clipped by 5 bases and J by 0 bases; unmatched bases: 1. The CDR3 has 13 amino acids. Looked up from germline, CDR1 is SGHVS and CDR2 is FNYEAQ. The CDR3 is CASSPGGSYEQYF. CDR3 bases read: TGTGCCAGCAGCCCGGGGGGCTCCTACGAG.

Concerning this clone: The read finishes 3 residues shy of the CDR3 end, and the germline J gene is used to complete it. The chain is built from TRBV30 and TRBJ2-7, with D maybe TRBD2 (5 bases). Germline lookup yields CDR1 GTSNPN and CDR2 SVGIG (reference sequence). V lost 2 bases and J 2 bases, leaving 16 bases between the germline ends. The CDR3 runs 15 residues. CDR3 bases read: TGTGCCTGGAGTCTCGAGGGTTCGGCCCCCTACGAG. Its translation: CAWSLEGSAPYE. In full, the CDR3 is CAWSLEGSAPYEQYF.